The text below deals with one T cell receptor (beta chain). Its specificity is not known. Data came from immunoSEQ multiplex PCR; TCRdb stores just in-frame clones and leaves some out. The table has fewer than 85,000 clones, roughly 85% seen once. These data are taken from a study of OX40 agonist ivuxolimab in advanced cancers. After removal of 4 bases from V and 6 bases from J, the junction contained 9 bases not matched to a gene. CDR1 and CDR2 (germline): SGHTA, FQGNSA. This CDR3 is built from 15 residues. Study-wide results and limits: Partly responding patients at 0.1-3.0 mg/kg showed some of the smallest clonal expansion.

The clonotype comes from an adult with an advanced solid tumor such as melanoma, head and neck, liver or kidney cancer. The input for sequencing was CD4+ or CD8+ T cells sorted from blood, taken in a trial of the OX40 agonist ivuxolimab. The chain employs TRBV7-2 and TRBJ2-7; 10 bases fit TRBD1. The CDR3 loop is CASSSLRDRGGEQYF. The CDR3, as DNA: TGTGCCAGCAGCTCTCTCCGGGACAGGGGTGGCGAGCAGTACTTC.